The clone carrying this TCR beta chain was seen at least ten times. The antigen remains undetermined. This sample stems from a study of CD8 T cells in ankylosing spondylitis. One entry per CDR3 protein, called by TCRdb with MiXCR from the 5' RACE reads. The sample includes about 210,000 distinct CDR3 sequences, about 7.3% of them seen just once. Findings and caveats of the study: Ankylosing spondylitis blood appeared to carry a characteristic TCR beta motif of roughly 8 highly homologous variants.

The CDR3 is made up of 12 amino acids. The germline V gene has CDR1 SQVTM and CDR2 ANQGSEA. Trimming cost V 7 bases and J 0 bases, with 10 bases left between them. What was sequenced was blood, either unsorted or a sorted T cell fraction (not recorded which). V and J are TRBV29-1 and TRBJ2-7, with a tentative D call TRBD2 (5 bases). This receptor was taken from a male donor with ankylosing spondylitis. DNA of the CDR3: TGCAGCGCCCGGGGTTTCTCCTACGAGCAGTACTTC. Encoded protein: CSARGFSYEQYF.